A selection of T cell receptor beta chains follows, all from one sample in a study of shared clonotypes between healthy human individuals. Some clones are missing from TCRdb's copy, which holds only in-frame ones; the method was immunoSEQ multiplex PCR. Among some 2.1 million clones listed, approximately 94% were seen once. The sequenced material came from naive CD8+ T cells sorted from blood. Receptors originate from a man aged 18 to 30 in good health. CDR3s include the opening cysteine and the closing phenylalanine or tryptophan. The order of the fields is J gene, CDR3 length, V gene, D gene, clone size, CDR3 DNA, CDR3 protein. A D gene is named only where the DNA matches it firmly. Clone size is shown for a subset of rows, as once, few, many or a class of expanded clone.

TRBJ2-3 17 TRBV27 TRBD1 NA TGTGCCAGCAGTTTATGGGGACAGGGGGAATTAACAGATACGCAGTATTTT CASSLWGQGELTDTQYF
TRBJ1-6 14 TRBV11-2 NA NA TGTGCCAGCAGCACGTCCCCTCGCGGTTCACCCCTCCACTTT CASSTSPRGSPLHF
TRBJ1-2 13 TRBV29-1 NA NA TGCAGCGTTGTGACAGAAACTAACTATGGCTACACCTTC CSVVTETNYGYTF
TRBJ2-7 12 TRBV29-1 NA NA TGCAGCGTTGCTACAGGGCCCCACGAGCAGTACTTC CSVATGPHEQYF
TRBJ1-1 14 TRBV4-1 NA NA TGCGCCAGCCGTGGGGGCAGTTGGAACACTGAAGCTTTCTTT CASRGGSWNTEAFF
TRBJ2-7 15 TRBV4-1 TRBD1 NA TGCGCCAGCAGCCAGGTCACAGGGGCGCCGTACGAGCAGTACTTC CASSQVTGAPYEQYF
TRBJ2-1 14 TRBV27 NA NA TGTGCCAGCAGCTCAACCAACAGGGAGGATGAGCAGTTCTTC CASSSTNREDEQFF
TRBJ1-1 13 TRBV5-6 TRBD1 NA TGTGCCAGCGCAAGGACAGGGGACACTGAAGCTTTCTTT CASARTGDTEAFF
TRBJ2-2 19 TRBV4-3 NA once TGCGCCAGCAGCCAAGACGTAATAAGGTTCAGGCTTAACACCGGGGAGCTGTTTTTT CASSQDVIRFRLNTGELFF
TRBJ1-6 13 TRBV5-4 NA NA TGTGCCAGCCGGGCCACCTATAATTCACCCCTCCACTTT CASRATYNSPLHF
TRBJ2-7 14 TRBV5-1 NA NA TGCGCCAGCAGCTTGGGGGGGAGCTCCTACGAGCAGTACTTC CASSLGGSSYEQYF
TRBJ2-7 16 TRBV7-2 NA NA TGTGCCAGCAGCTTAGTCCTTTCAGGGGCGGCCTACGAGCAGTACTTC CASSLVLSGAAYEQYF
TRBJ1-6 17 TRBV4-1 TRBD1 NA TGCGCCAGCAGCGCCGACAGGGTTGAATCCTATAATTCACCCCTCCACTTT CASSADRVESYNSPLHF
TRBJ2-7 19 TRBV18 NA NA TGTGCCAGCTCACCACCGGGGCAGGGGATCAGCGGCGACCCCTACGAGCAGTACTTC CASSPPGQGISGDPYEQYF
TRBJ1-5 15 TRBV11-2 NA NA TGTGCCAGCAGCTTAGGGACAACAGTCAGTCAGCCCCAGCATTTT CASSLGTTVSQPQHF
TRBJ2-7 12 TRBV30 NA NA TGTGCCTGGAGTAGGGACAACTACGAGCAGTACTTC CAWSRDNYEQYF
TRBJ2-7 15 TRBV27 NA NA TGTGCCAGCAGTTCCCTCCCGACAGATTTCTACGAGCAGTACTTC CASSSLPTDFYEQYF
TRBJ2-7 15 TRBV5-6 NA NA TGTGCCAGCAGCCAGGGACAAATGGGGGTTTACGAGCAGTACTTC CASSQGQMGVYEQYF
TRBJ1-6 15 TRBV7-9 NA NA TGTGCCAGCAGCTTTGGGGCTTCCTATAATTCACCCCTCCACTTT CASSFGASYNSPLHF
TRBJ2-3 14 TRBV13 NA NA TGTGCCAGCAGCTTACTATATTCCACAGATACGCAGTATTTT CASSLLYSTDTQYF
TRBJ1-5 16 TRBV6-1 NA NA TGTGCCAGCAGTGGAGAGGGGAACTTGAGCAATCAGCCCCAGCATTTT CASSGEGNLSNQPQHF
TRBJ1-5 14 TRBV19 NA NA TGTGCCAGTAGTGGGGACGGATACAATCAGCCCCAGCATTTT CASSGDGYNQPQHF
TRBJ2-7 14 TRBV19 TRBD1 few TGTGCCAGTAGATTGGGACAGGGGAAGTACGAGCAGTACTTC CASRLGQGKYEQYF
TRBJ1-1 11 TRBV28 NA NA TGTGCCAGCAGCTATACACATGAAGCTTTCTTT CASSYTHEAFF
TRBJ1-1 13 TRBV9 NA NA TGTGCCAGCAGCGTAGACGGGATGGCTGAAGCTTTCTTT CASSVDGMAEAFF
TRBJ2-7 18 TRBV7-2 TRBD2 once TGTGCCAGCAGCCATGGACTAGCGGGAGGCGCGTTTATATACGAGCAGTACTTC CASSHGLAGGAFIYEQYF
TRBJ1-5 15 TRBV7-9 TRBD1 NA TGTGCCAGCAGCTCCCGGGACAGCAGCAATCAGCCCCAGCATTTT CASSSRDSSNQPQHF
TRBJ2-7 13 TRBV4-1 NA once TGCGCCAGCAGCCAAGATCAAAACTACGAGCAGTACTTC CASSQDQNYEQYF
TRBJ1-4 15 TRBV4-3 NA NA TGCGCCAGCAGCCAAGATGGAGGGGAGGGGGAAAAACTGTTTTTT CASSQDGGEGEKLFF
TRBJ2-7 12 TRBV11-2 NA once TGTGCCAGCAGCCCGACGGCCTACGAGCAGTACTTC CASSPTAYEQYF
TRBJ1-5 14 TRBV27 TRBD1 NA TGTGCCAGCAGTTTAACAGGGGTGGATCAGCCCCAGCATTTT CASSLTGVDQPQHF
TRBJ2-1 13 TRBV30 NA NA TGTGCCTGGACCGGGAGTTGGGGCGACGGGCAGTTCTTC CAWTGSWGDGQFF
TRBJ2-7 15 TRBV7-8 TRBD1 NA TGTGCCAGCAGCTTAGGGGGGACAGGGGCCCGCATAGGGTACTTC CASSLGGTGARIGYF
TRBJ1-3 15 TRBV6-1 NA NA TGTGCCAGCAGTGACTGGGCAGGCTCTGGAAACACCATATATTTT CASSDWAGSGNTIYF
TRBJ2-2 18 TRBV6-1 TRBD1 once TGTGCCAGCAGAGAATGGGACAGGGTGTATTCGAAGACCGGGGAGCTGTTTTTT CASREWDRVYSKTGELFF
TRBJ2-1 13 TRBV11-2 NA NA TGTGCCAGCAGCTTTAGAAAGGGAAATGAGCAGTTCTTC CASSFRKGNEQFF
TRBJ2-7 16 TRBV7-8 TRBD1 once TGTGCCAGCAGCTCGAGGGGGACAGGTCTTACCTACGAGCAGTACTTC CASSSRGTGLTYEQYF
TRBJ2-7 14 TRBV6-5 NA NA TGTGCCAGCAGTACGATACCGAGCTCGTACGAGCAGTACTTC CASSTIPSSYEQYF
TRBJ2-7 17 TRBV27 NA NA TGTGCCAGCAGTTCCACCCCCGGGACCCCCGTTTCCCACGAGCAGTACTTC CASSSTPGTPVSHEQYF
TRBJ1-6 15 TRBV6-1 TRBD1 NA TGTGCCAGCAGGGGAACCGGGACAGCGAATTCACCCCTCCACTTT CASRGTGTANSPLHF
TRBJ1-2 14 TRBV7-2 NA once TGTGCCAGCAGCTTAGGCAGGGGTGACTATGGCTACACCTTC CASSLGRGDYGYTF
TRBJ2-7 15 TRBV5-1 NA NA TGCGCCAGCAGCTTGGTAGGGGGGAGCTCCTACGAGCAGTACTTC CASSLVGGSSYEQYF
TRBJ2-7 13 TRBV7-9 NA NA TGTGCCAGCAGCCCAGGACTCCATAACGAGCAGTACTTC CASSPGLHNEQYF
TRBJ2-2 16 TRBV13 NA NA TGTGCCAGCAGCTCCGGACTGCGAGTCATCACCGGGGAGCTGTTTTTT CASSSGLRVITGELFF
TRBJ2-3 17 TRBV28 TRBD2 NA TGTGCCAGCAGTCCCGAAGGACTAGCGATATATACAGATACGCAGTATTTT CASSPEGLAIYTDTQYF
TRBJ2-5 14 TRBV6-5 NA NA TGTGCCAGCAGTTACGGGGCGGGGCGGGGAGACCAGTACTTC CASSYGAGRGDQYF
TRBJ1-1 15 TRBV19 TRBD1 NA TGTGCCAGTAGTATACAGGGGGATCGGAACACTGAAGCTTTCTTT CASSIQGDRNTEAFF
TRBJ1-2 14 TRBV6-5 NA NA TGTGCCAGCAGTTTTGGACAGAGAAACTATGGCTACACCTTC CASSFGQRNYGYTF
TRBJ1-1 16 TRBV7-9 NA NA TGTGCCAGCAGCTCCGCCGCCGGGACACTGAACACTGAAGCTTTCTTT CASSSAAGTLNTEAFF
TRBJ2-3 13 TRBV29-1 NA NA TGCAGCCTCGGACTGGTGAACACAGATACGCAGTATTTT CSLGLVNTDTQYF
TRBJ2-3 17 TRBV10-1 NA NA TGCGCCAGCAGTGAGTCCGAGGAGGAAATAAGCACAGATACGCAGTATTTT CASSESEEEISTDTQYF
TRBJ2-7 12 TRBV30 NA NA TGTGCCTGGGGATGGGGGCTATACGAGCAGTACTTC CAWGWGLYEQYF
TRBJ2-5 14 TRBV27 NA NA TGTGCCAGCAGTCCAATCGACAGGTCGGAGACCCAGTACTTC CASSPIDRSETQYF
TRBJ2-7 14 TRBV29-1 TRBD1 NA TGCAGCGTTGGGCCACCGGGACAGGCCTACGAGCAGTACTTC CSVGPPGQAYEQYF
TRBJ2-7 14 TRBV5-4 TRBD2 NA TGTGCCAGCAGCCCCGGACTAGCGCCCTACGAGCAGTACTTC CASSPGLAPYEQYF
TRBJ1-4 13 TRBV28 TRBD1 once TGTGCCAGCAGCGGGACAGTAGATGAAAAACTGTTTTTT CASSGTVDEKLFF
TRBJ2-7 13 TRBV4-1 NA NA TGCGCCAGCAGCCAAGCGGGACTGGGCGAGCAGTACTTC CASSQAGLGEQYF